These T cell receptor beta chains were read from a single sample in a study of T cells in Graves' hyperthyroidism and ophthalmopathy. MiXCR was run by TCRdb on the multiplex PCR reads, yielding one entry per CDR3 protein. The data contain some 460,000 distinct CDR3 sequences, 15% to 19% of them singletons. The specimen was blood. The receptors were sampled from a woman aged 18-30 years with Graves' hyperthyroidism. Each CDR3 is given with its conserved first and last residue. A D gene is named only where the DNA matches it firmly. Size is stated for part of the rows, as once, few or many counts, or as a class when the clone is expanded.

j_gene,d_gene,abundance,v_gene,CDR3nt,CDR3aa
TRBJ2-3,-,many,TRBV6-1,TGTGCCAGCAGTGACGACAGTGCAGATACGCAGTATTTT,CASSDDSADTQYF
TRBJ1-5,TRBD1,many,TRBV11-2,TGTGCCAGCGCCCTCGGACAGGGAGGTCAGCCCCAGCATTTT,CASALGQGGQPQHF
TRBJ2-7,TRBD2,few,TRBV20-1,TGCAGTGCTAGAGATTTTCCGGGACTAAGCTACGAGCAGTACTTC,CSARDFPGLSYEQYF
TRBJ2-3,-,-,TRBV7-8,TGTGCCAGCAGGCGGGGCGTATTGCTAGATACGCAGTATTTT,CASRRGVLLDTQYF
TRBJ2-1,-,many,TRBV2,TGTGCCATAACAACGAGCTCCTACAATGAGCAGTTCTTC,CAITTSSYNEQFF
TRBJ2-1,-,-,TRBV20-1,TGCAGTGCTAGGACTGATTACAATGAGCAGTTCTTC,CSARTDYNEQFF
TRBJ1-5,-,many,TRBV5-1,TGCGCCAGCCCTTCCGGGGGTAGTAACAATCAGCCCCAGCATTTT,CASPSGGSNNQPQHF
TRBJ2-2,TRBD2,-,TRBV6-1,TGTGCCAGCAGCCTCCGGGGTAGCGGGGGGCGGACCGGGGAGCTGTTTTTT,CASSLRGSGGRTGELFF
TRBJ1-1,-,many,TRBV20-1,TGCAGTGCTGGGGGGTACACTGAAGCTTTCTTT,CSAGGYTEAFF
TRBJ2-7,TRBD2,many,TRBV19,TGTGCCAGTACTTCCCGCCCGGGACTAGCGGCTGACGAGCAGTACTTC,CASTSRPGLAADEQYF
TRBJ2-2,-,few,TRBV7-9,TGTGCCAGCAGCTTAATGTTCGGCACAGGGCAGTCCTTGAACACCGGGGAGCTGTTTTTT,CASSLMFGTGQSLNTGELFF
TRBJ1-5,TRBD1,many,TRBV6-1,TGTGCCAGCAGTGTTACAGGGGAACACTATAGCAATCAGCCCCAGCATTTT,CASSVTGEHYSNQPQHF
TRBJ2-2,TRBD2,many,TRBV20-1,TGCAGTGCTAGATCCCGGGAGGCCGGGGAGCTGTTTTTT,CSARSREAGELFF
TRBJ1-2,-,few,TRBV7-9,TGTGCCAGCAGCTCCTGGGCAGGGGTGGATGGCTACACCTTC,CASSSWAGVDGYTF
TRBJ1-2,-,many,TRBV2,TGTGCCAGCAGTGAAGCGCTTAGGAGCTATGGCTACACCTTC,CASSEALRSYGYTF
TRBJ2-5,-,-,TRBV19,TGTGCCAGTAGTATGGAAGGCGGAGAGACCCAGTACTTC,CASSMEGGETQYF
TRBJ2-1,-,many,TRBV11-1,TGTGCCAGCAGCTTATTGCGGGCCTTCACGCACTACAATGAGCAGTTCTTC,CASSLLRAFTHYNEQFF
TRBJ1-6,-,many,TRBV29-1,TGCAGCGCGAAACAGGGCGGGAATTCACCCCTCCACTTT,CSAKQGGNSPLHF
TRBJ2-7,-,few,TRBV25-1,TGTGCCAGCAGTATTCAGGGTGGCTACGAGCAGTACTTC,CASSIQGGYEQYF
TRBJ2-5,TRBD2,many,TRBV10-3,TGTGCCATCAGTGAGACTAGCGGGGGTGAGACCCAGTACTTC,CAISETSGGETQYF
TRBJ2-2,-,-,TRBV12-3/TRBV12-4,TGTGCCAGCAGTTTTTCGAATTCCGTGGCCGGGGAGCTGTTTTTT,CASSFSNSVAGELFF
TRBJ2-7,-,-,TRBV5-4,TGTGCCAGCAGCTTGATTGGAACAGGGAGCTCCTACGAGCAGTACTTC,CASSLIGTGSSYEQYF
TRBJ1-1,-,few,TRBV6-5,TGTGTCAGCAGTTACTCGAGACGACAGGAGAACACTGAAGCTTTCTTT,CVSSYSRRQENTEAFF
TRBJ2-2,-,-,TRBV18,TGTGCCAGCTCCACTCCAGGGCTGACACCTGGCACCGGGGAGCTGTTTTTT,CASSTPGLTPGTGELFF
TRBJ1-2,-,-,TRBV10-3,TGTGCCATCAGTGAGATAGGGGTAAATGGCTACACCTTC,CAISEIGVNGYTF
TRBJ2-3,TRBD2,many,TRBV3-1,TGTGCCAGCGGAAAACTAGCGGCGAGCACAGATACGCAGTATTTT,CASGKLAASTDTQYF
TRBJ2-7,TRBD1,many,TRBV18,TGTGCCAGCTCATCGACAGGGGAGAACGAGCAGTACTTC,CASSSTGENEQYF
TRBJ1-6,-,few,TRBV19,TGTGCCAGTAGTATAGTCGGCGGAAATTCACCCCTCCACTTT,CASSIVGGNSPLHF
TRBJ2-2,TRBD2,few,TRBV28,TGTGCCAGCAGCCCCCCCCTAGCGGGAGTAGGTACCGGGGAGCTGTTTTTT,CASSPPLAGVGTGELFF
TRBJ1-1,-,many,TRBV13,TGTGCCAGCAGCTGGAGACAGATGAACACTGAAGCTTTCTTT,CASSWRQMNTEAFF
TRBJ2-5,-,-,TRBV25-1,TGTGCCAGAAAATATAGCGGAGACGGGGAGACCCAGTACTTC,CARKYSGDGETQYF
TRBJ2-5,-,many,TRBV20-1,TGCAGTGCTAGAAACACGACGCAAGAGACCCAGTACTTC,CSARNTTQETQYF
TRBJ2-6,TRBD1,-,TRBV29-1,TGCAGCGTTGAAGACAGGGGGCCCTCTGGGGCCAACGTCCTGACTTTC,CSVEDRGPSGANVLTF
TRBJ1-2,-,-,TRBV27,TGTGCCAGCACCCTAAGGGCCCGAGACATCTTCCATGGCTACACCTTC,CASTLRARDIFHGYTF
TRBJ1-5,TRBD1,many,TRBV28,TGTGCCAGCAGTTCGGGACAGACCAATCAGCCCCAGCATTTT,CASSSGQTNQPQHF
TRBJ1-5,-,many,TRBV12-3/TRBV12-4,TGTGCCAGCAGTTTAGGGGGACGGGCGAATCAGCCCCAGCATTTT,CASSLGGRANQPQHF
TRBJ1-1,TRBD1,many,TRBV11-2,TGTGCCAGCAGCTTAAGAGGGGGACAGGGGGGGCGTGAAGCTTTCTTT,CASSLRGGQGGREAFF
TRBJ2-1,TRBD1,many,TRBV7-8,TGTGCCAGCAGCTTAGGAACAGGGGGCGCTTTCTACAATGAGCAGTTCTTC,CASSLGTGGAFYNEQFF
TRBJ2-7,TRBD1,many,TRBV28,TGTGCCAGCACCCCCGGGACAGGGGCCCACGAGCAGTACTTC,CASTPGTGAHEQYF
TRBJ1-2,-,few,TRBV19,TGTGCCACCAGGACATCCGGGCTCAACTATGGCTACACCTTC,CATRTSGLNYGYTF
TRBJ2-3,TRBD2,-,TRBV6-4,TGTGCCAGCGGAGAGACTAGCGGCCCCACAGATACGCAGTATTTT,CASGETSGPTDTQYF
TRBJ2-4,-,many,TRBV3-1,TGTGCCAGCAGCCAGGGACTCCTCAAAAACATTCAGTACTTC,CASSQGLLKNIQYF